The 2 T cell receptor beta chains below come from one sample, sequenced in a study of Ad26.COV2.S vaccination and SARS-CoV-2 variants. Generated by immunoSEQ multiplex PCR, the TCRdb table keeps only in-frame clones and is missing some. The sample lists a few hundred thousand clones, over 75% occurring once. Treatment meaning: roughly 20 received Ad26.COV2.S at low or high dose, single or two shots; about 5 received placebo; per-sample allocation not given. The study sampled participants on day 63 after the first vaccine or placebo injection. Sequenced here: peripheral blood, sampled in a trial of Ad26.COV2.S vaccine versus placebo. These receptors all stem from a person between 18 and 65 years old who received the Ad26.COV2.S COVID-19 vaccine or a placebo.

The CDR3 protein is CASSTLPYGYTF. The CDR3 DNA reads TGTGCCAGCAGTACTCTCCCCTATGGCTACACCTTC. This chain links TRBV12-3 or TRBV12-4 with TRBJ1-2; D uncertain. The length of the CDR3 is 12 residues. V was trimmed by 5 bases and J by 4 bases, leaving 8 bases between them.

Remarks on this clone: This likely traces to a read error, being one base from a far larger clone. The chain employs TRBV25-1 and TRBJ2-3, with TRBD1 identical over 7 bases. This CDR3 is built from 14 residues. J lost 1 base, V lost 3 bases, and 1 base had no gene match. The germline gives CDR1 MGHDK, CDR2 SYGVNS. The CDR3 region has the DNA TGTGCCAGCAGTGACGGACAGGGCACAGATACGCAGTATTTT. Translating it yields CASSDGQGTDTQYF. Variable domain in full (rest from reference TRBV25-1 and TRBJ2-3): EADIYQTPRYLVIGTGKKITLECSQTMGHDKMYWYQQDPGMELHLIHYSYGVNSTEKGDLSSESTVSRIRTEHFPLTLESARPSHTSQYLCASSDGQGTDTQYFGPGTRLTVL.